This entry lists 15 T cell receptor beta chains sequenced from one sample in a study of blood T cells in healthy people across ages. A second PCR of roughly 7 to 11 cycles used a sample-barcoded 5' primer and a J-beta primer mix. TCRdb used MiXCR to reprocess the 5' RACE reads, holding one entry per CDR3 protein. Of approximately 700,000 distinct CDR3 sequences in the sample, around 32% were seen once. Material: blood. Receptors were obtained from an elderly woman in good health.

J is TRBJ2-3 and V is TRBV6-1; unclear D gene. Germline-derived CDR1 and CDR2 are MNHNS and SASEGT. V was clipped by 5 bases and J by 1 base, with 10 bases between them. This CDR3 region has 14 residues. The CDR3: CASSNPPGTDTQYF. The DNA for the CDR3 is TGTGCCAGCAGTAATCCCCCTGGCACAGATACGCAGTATTTT.

The CDR3 sequence: CASGGGGDSYEQYF. The CDR3 coding sequence is TGTGCCAGCGGTGGCGGGGGAGACTCCTACGAGCAGTACTTC. This sequence joins TRBV3-1 and TRBJ2-4, with 7 bases matching TRBD2. TRBJ2-7 matches the DNA end more closely, so the J call is doubtful. CDR3 length: 14 amino acids. CDR1 LGHDT and CDR2 YNNKEL come from the germline V gene (reference sequence).

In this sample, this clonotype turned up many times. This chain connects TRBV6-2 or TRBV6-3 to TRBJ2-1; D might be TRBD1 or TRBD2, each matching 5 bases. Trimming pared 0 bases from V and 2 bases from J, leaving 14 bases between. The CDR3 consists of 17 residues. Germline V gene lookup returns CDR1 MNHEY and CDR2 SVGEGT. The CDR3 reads CASSYSIGDLAYNEQFF. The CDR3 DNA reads TGTGCCAGCAGTTACTCGATAGGGGACCTGGCCTACAATGAGCAGTTCTTC.

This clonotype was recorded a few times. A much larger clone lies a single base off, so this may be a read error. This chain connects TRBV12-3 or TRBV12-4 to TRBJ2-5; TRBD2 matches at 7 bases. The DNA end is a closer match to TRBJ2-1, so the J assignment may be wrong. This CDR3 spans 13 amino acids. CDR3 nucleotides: TGTGCCAGCAGTTCCGGACTAGAAGAGACCCAGTTCTTC. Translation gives CASSSGLEETQFF.

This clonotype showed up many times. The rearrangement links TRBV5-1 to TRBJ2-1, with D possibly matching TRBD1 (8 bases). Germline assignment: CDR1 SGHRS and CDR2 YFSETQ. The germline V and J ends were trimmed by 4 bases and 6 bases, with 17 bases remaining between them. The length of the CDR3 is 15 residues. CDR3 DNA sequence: TGCGCCAGCAGCACAGGGGGGGTCAACGTCAATGAGCAGTTCTTC. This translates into CASSTGGVNVNEQFF.

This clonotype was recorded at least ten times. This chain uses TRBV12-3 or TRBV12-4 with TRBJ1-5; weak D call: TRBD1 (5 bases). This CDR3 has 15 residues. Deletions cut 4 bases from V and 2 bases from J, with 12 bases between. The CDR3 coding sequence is TGTGCCAGCAGTTGGGACGGGGGTGGCAATCAGCCCCAGCATTTT. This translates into CASSWDGGGNQPQHF.

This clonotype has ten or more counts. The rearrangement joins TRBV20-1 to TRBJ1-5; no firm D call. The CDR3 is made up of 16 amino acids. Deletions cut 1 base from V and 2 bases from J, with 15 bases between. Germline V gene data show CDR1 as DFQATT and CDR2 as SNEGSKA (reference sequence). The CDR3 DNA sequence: TGCAGTGCTAGAGCCCCCCGAGGTAAGGGCAATCAGCCCCAGCATTTT. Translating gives CSARAPRGKGNQPQHF.

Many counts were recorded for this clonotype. The CDR3 DNA reads TGTGCCAGCAGCTCTACCGGGGAGACCCAGTACTTC. As protein: CASSSTGETQYF. The chain joins TRBV7-2 to TRBJ2-5; no reliable D call. Per the germline V gene, CDR1 is SGHTA and CDR2 is FQGNSA. The CDR3 is 12 amino acids. Trimming shortened V by 4 bases and J by 5 bases, and 8 bases separated the two germline ends.

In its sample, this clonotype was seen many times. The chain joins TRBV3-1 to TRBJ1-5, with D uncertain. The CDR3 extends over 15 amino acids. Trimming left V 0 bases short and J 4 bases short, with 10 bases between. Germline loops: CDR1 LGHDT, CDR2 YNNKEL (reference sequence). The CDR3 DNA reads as TGTGCCAGCAGCCAAGATCCGGGCATAAATCAGCCCCAGCATTTT. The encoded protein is CASSQDPGINQPQHF.

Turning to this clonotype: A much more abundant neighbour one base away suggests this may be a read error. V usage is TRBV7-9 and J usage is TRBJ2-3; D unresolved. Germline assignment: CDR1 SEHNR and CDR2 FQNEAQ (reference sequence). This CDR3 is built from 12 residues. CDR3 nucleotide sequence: TGTGCCTGCAGCCCCATTCGGGATACGCAGTATTTT. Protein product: CACSPIRDTQYF.

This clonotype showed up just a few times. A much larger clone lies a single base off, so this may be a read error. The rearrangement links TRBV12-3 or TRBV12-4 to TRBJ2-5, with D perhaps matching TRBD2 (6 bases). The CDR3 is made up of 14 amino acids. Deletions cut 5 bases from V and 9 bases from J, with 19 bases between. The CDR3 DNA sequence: TGTGCCAGCAGTGACTCAGGGACGGGGGAGGCCCAGTACTTC. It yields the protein CASSDSGTGEAQYF.

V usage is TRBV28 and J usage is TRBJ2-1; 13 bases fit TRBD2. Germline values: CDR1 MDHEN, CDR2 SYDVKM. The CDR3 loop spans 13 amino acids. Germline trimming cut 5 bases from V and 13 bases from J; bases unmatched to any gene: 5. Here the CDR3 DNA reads TGTGCCAGCAGTGGGACTAGCGGGATCGGTCAGTTCTTC. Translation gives CASSGTSGIGQFF. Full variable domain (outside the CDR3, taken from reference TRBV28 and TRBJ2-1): DVKVTQSSRYLVKRTGEKVFLECVQDMDHENMFWYRQDPGLGLRLIYFSYDVKMKEKGDIPEGYSVSREKKERFSLILESASTNQTSMYLCASSGTSGIGQFFGPGTRLTVL.

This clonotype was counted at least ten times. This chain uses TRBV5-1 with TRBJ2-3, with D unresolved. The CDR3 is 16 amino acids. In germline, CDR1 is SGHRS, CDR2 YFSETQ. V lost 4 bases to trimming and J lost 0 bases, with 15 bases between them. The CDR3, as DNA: TGCGCCAGCAGCCCTGGTTCCCCTCTCAGCACAGATACGCAGTATTTT. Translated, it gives CASSPGSPLSTDTQYF. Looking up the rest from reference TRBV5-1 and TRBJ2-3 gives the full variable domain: KAGVTQTPRYLIKTRGQQVTLSCSPISGHRSVSWYQQTPGQGLQFLFEYFSETQRNKGNFPGRFSGRQFSNSRSEMNVSTLELGDSALYLCASSPGSPLSTDTQYFGPGTRLTVL.

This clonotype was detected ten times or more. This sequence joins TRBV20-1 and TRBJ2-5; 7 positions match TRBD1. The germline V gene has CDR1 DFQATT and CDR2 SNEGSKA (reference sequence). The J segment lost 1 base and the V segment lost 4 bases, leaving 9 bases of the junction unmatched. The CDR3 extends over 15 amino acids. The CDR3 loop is CSAMTTGTAQETQYF. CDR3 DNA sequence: TGCAGTGCTATGACTACTGGGACAGCCCAAGAGACCCAGTACTTC.

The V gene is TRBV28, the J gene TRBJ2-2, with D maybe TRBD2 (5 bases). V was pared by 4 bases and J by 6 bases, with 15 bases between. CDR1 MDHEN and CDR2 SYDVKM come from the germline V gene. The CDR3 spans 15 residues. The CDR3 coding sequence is TGTGCCAGCAGTTCCTCCGGGATAGTGGCCGGGGAGCTGTTTTTT. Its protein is CASSSSGIVAGELFF.